The clone carrying this T cell receptor (beta chain) came up once. The antigen is not known. This specimen comes from a study of beta chain features in type 1 diabetes. Overall study: Summed over all samples, the examined sorted cells came to about 110 million. General study results and limits: All four CD4+ subsets from Type 1 diabetes patients carried moderately but significantly shorter TCRB CDR3s. Naive, central memory and regulatory TCRB repertoires appeared more similar among patients than healthy donors.

The CDR3 loop spans 15 amino acids. V shed 1 base and J shed 3 bases, with 13 bases lying between them. Germline CDR1 and CDR2: MDHEN and SYDVKM. Isolation of CD4+ naive, central memory, regulatory and stem cell-like memory cells was achieved by sorting via CD45RO/CCR7/CD25/CD127/CD95/CD27. Expressed TCRB transcripts were sequenced, since all the RNA that had been isolated was reverse transcribed. An average roughly 3.6 million reads came from naive, central memory and regulatory T cell samples. Data came from immunoSEQ multiplex PCR; TCRdb stores just in-frame clones and leaves some out. The repertoire has hundreds of thousands of clones, about an eighth of them found once; the top ten carry approximately 0.022%.

This TCR was sampled from a man between 18 and 29 years old with type 1 diabetes. The gene calls are TRBV28 and TRBJ2-7; a possible D gene is TRBD1 (5 bases). Sequencing was done on a sample of naive CD4+ T cells from blood. In nucleotides, the CDR3 is TGTGCCAGCAGTTTATTTCAGGGAAGGAGCTACGAGCAGTACTTC. It codes for CASSLFQGRSYEQYF.